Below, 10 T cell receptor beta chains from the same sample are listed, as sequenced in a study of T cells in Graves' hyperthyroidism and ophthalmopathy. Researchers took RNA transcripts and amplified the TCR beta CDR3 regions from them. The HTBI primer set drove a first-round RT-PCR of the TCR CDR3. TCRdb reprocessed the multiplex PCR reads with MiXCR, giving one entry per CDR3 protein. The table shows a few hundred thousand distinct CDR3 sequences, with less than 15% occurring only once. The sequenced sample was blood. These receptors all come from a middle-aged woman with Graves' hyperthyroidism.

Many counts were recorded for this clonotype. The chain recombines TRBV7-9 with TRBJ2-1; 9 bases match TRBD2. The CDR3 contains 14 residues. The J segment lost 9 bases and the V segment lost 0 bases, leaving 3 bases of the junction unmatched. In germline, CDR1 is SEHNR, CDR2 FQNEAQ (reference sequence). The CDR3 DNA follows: TGTGCCAGCAGCTTAGCGCAAGCGGGAGGTGAGCAGTTCTTC. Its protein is CASSLAQAGGEQFF.

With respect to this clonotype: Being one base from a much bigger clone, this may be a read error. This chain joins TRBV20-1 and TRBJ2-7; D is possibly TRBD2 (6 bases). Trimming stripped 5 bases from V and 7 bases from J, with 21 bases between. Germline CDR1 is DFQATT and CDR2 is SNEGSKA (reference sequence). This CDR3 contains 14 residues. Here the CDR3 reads CSAGTPGVAGEQYF. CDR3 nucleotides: TGCAGTGCTGGAACCCCGGGGGTGGCGGGGGAGCAGTACTTC.

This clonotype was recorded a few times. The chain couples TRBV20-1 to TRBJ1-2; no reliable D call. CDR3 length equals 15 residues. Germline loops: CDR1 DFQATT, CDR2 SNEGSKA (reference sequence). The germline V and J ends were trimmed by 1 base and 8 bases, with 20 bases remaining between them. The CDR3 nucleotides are TGCAGTGCTAGAGGCCTCCTCCGTCGGTTGTGGGGCTACACCTTC. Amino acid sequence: CSARGLLRRLWGYTF.

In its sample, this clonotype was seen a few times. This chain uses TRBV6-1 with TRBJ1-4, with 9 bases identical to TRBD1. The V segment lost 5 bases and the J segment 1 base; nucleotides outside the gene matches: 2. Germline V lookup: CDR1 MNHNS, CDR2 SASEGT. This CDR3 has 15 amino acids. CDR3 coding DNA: TGTGCCAGCAGTTGGACAGGGGTAACTAATGAAAAACTGTTTTTT. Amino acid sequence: CASSWTGVTNEKLFF.

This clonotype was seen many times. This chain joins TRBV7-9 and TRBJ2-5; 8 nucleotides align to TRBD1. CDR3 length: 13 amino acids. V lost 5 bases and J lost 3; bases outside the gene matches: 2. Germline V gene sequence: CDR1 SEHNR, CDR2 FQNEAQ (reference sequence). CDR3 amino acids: CASSLDREETQYF. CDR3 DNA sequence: TGTGCCAGCAGCCTGGACAGGGAAGAGACCCAGTACTTC. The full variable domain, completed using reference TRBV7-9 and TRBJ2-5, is DTGVSQNPRHKITKRGQNVTFRCDPISEHNRLYWYRQTLGQGPEFLTYFQNEAQLEKSRLLSDRFSAERPKGSFSTLEIQRTEQGDSAMYLCASSLDREETQYFGPGTRLLVL.

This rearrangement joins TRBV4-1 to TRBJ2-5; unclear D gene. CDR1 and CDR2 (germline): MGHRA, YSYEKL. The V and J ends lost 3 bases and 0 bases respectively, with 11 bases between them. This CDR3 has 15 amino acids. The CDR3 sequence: CASSQRTEYQETQYF. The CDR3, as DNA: TGCGCCAGCAGCCAGAGGACGGAGTACCAAGAGACCCAGTACTTC.

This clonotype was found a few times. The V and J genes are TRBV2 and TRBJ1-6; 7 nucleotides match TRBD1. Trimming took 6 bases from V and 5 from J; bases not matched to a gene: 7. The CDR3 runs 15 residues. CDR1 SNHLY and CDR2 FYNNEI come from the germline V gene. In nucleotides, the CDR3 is TGTGCCAGCAGCCAAGGGGGCGTCAATAATTCACCCCTCCACTTT. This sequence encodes CASSQGGVNNSPLHF.

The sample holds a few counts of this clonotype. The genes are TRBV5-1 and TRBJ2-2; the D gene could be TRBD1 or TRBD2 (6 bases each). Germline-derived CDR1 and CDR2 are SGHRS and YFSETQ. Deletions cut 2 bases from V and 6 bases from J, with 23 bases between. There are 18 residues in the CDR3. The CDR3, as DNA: TGCGCCAGCAGCTTAGATCCCAGGGGCGGAGGGCCACCCGGGGAGCTGTTTTTT. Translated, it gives CASSLDPRGGGPPGELFF. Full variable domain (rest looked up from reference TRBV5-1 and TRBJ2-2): KAGVTQTPRYLIKTRGQQVTLSCSPISGHRSVSWYQQTPGQGLQFLFEYFSETQRNKGNFPGRFSGRQFSNSRSEMNVSTLELGDSALYLCASSLDPRGGGPPGELFFGEGSRLTVL.

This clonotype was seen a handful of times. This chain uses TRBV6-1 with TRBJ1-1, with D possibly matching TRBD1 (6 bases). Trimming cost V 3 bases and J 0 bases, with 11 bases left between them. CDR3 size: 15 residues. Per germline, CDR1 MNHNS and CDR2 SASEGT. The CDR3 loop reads CASSDLDSMNTEAFF. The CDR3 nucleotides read TGTGCCAGCAGTGACCTGGACAGCATGAACACTGAAGCTTTCTTT.

The CDR3 loop is CASSPLAGGPWGTDTQYF. The CDR3 DNA reads TGTGCCAGCAGTCCTCTAGCGGGAGGGCCTTGGGGCACAGATACGCAGTATTTT. The V and J genes are TRBV27 and TRBJ2-3; TRBD2 matches 12 bases. This CDR3 contains 18 residues. Trimming at V came to 5 bases and at J to 1 base, leaving 10 bases not matched to a gene. Looked up from germline, CDR1 is MNHEY and CDR2 is SMNVEV (reference sequence).